These T cell receptor beta chains were read from a single sample in a study of control samples from healthy donors and cancer patients. Assay: immunoSEQ multiplex PCR; the TCRdb copy retains only in-frame clones and omits some. The data hold some 150,000 clones, with about 93% observed a single time. What was sequenced was blood. Receptors originate from a woman aged 55 to 70 in good health. Each CDR3 is given with its conserved first and last residue.

V gene	J gene	CDR3 protein
TRBV3-1/TRBV3-2	TRBJ2-3	CASSQEREDTQYF
TRBV11-2	TRBJ2-3	CASSEAGLPTDTQYF
TRBV4-3	TRBJ2-1	CASSQDRADYNEQFF
TRBV19	TRBJ1-2	CASSRTGEKGYGYTF
TRBV19	TRBJ1-1	CASSIDGTINTEAFF
TRBV12-3/TRBV12-4	TRBJ1-2	CASTGDGFGYTF
TRBV19	TRBJ1-4	CASSGAYATNEKLFF
TRBV2	TRBJ2-2	CASTQENTGELFF
TRBV18	TRBJ2-5	CASSQLADSQETQYF
TRBV27	TRBJ1-4	CASSLSVEEKLFF
TRBV9	TRBJ1-6	CASSPPGSYNSPLHF
TRBV11-2	TRBJ2-2	CASSLFFRATGELFF
TRBV5-1	TRBJ2-1	CASSLLGQADEQFF
TRBV19	TRBJ1-6	CASSIWISSYNSPLHF
TRBV24-1	TRBJ1-5	CATSGQGINQPQHF
TRBV7-9	TRBJ2-1	CASSLGLAGYNEQFF
TRBV30	TRBJ2-7	CAWRAGLAGNSYEQYF
TRBV6-5	TRBJ1-3	CASSRTSSGNTIYF
TRBV10-3	TRBJ1-2	CAIREQTSNYGYTF
TRBV2	TRBJ2-7	CASRRVPNEQYF
TRBV5-4	TRBJ1-2	CASRQTSQHYGYTF
TRBV9	TRBJ1-1	CASSPVGQGDTEAFF
TRBV7-6	TRBJ2-2	CASSLAGFETGELFF
TRBV6-5	TRBJ2-7	CASSFRDRVYEQYF
TRBV3-1/TRBV3-2	TRBJ2-3	CASSQDSSDTQYF
TRBV4-2	TRBJ2-7	CASSQVQGALYF
TRBV7-2	TRBJ1-1	CASSLLTELNTEAFF
TRBV10-3	TRBJ1-6	CAISGAANSPLHF
TRBV13	TRBJ2-5	CASSLGGTLKETQYF
TRBV3-1/TRBV3-2	TRBJ2-5	CASSLGSGGAETQYF
TRBV5-3	TRBJ1-1	CARTPGGFF
TRBV6-6	TRBJ1-5	CASSERGYNQPQHF
TRBV9	TRBJ2-1	CASSRSSYNEQFF
TRBV6-5	TRBJ2-2	CASSLNTGELFF
TRBV7-6	TRBJ2-5	CASSLSPIQETQYF
TRBV28	TRBJ1-2	CASSWPQRNGYTF
TRBV6-5	TRBJ2-7	CASRERVDSGYEQYF
TRBV25-1	TRBJ1-1	CASSVRSKQGGNTEAFF
TRBV11-2	TRBJ1-1	CASSLKMGEAFF
TRBV18	TRBJ2-3	CASSTSGSTDTQYF
TRBV6-5	TRBJ1-1	CASTRTGNTEAFF
TRBV28	TRBJ1-1	CASRGQTEAFF
TRBV10-3	TRBJ2-2	CAISELGSTGTGELFF
TRBV5-6	TRBJ1-2	CASSSQGGLYGYTF
TRBV3-1/TRBV3-2	TRBJ2-2	CASSQGGSTGELFF
TRBV6-4	TRBJ2-3	CASSELAGTADTQYF
TRBV7-2	TRBJ1-5	CASSLGQGRNQPQHF
TRBV12-3/TRBV12-4	TRBJ2-7	CASSKDRDYEQYF